Each of the 12 T cell receptor beta chains below was sequenced from the same sample in a study of metastatic and nonmetastatic thyroid tumors. Each patient went into thyroid surgery without having received any treatment. TCRdb reprocessed the PCR reads using MiXCR. Among some 30,000 clones listed, around 7% were seen once. Sequencing was performed on blood. Every receptor here comes from a female donor with papillary thyroid cancer or a benign thyroid nodule (not recorded which). Some clones in this sample may be carry-over from other donors' samples.

This clone was counted many times. This CDR3 is CATQLQIGNQPQHF. The CDR3 DNA reads TGTGCCACACAACTTCAGATCGGCAATCAGCCCCAGCATTTT. V usage is TRBV12-3 or TRBV12-4 and J usage is TRBJ1-5; D not certain. The CDR3 runs 14 residues. V lost 10 bases to trimming and J lost 2 bases, with 15 bases between them.

This clone was picked up many times. This chain uses TRBV4-1 with TRBJ1-6; maybe TRBD1 (5 bases). Germline V CDR1 and CDR2: MGHRA, YSYEKL. The CDR3 is made up of 14 amino acids. V lost 1 base and J 14 bases, leaving 15 bases between the germline ends. The CDR3: CASSQAGMGEALHF. The CDR3 bases are TGCGCCAGCAGCCAAGCGGGGATGGGGGAGGCCCTCCACTTT.

Many counts were recorded for this clone. The J gene is TRBJ1-1, the V gene TRBV7-9; TRBD1 matches 9 bases. Trimming removed 1 base from V and 5 bases from J; junction bases left unmatched: 5. The CDR3 extends over 15 amino acids. The germline CDR1 and CDR2 sequences are SEHNR and FQNEAQ (reference sequence). In nucleotides, the CDR3 is TGTGCCAGCAGCTTAGAGACAGGGGGTTGGACTGAAGCTTTCTTT. It yields the protein CASSLETGGWTEAFF.

This clone has ten or more counts. This sequence joins TRBV5-6 and TRBJ1-1; D is perhaps TRBD1 (5 bases). V was trimmed by 4 bases and J by 4 bases, leaving 23 bases between them. In germline, CDR1 is SGHDT, CDR2 YYEEEE. This CDR3 has 17 residues. Here the CDR3 DNA reads TGTGCCAGCAGCCGCGGAGGGGTCTGGGGGGTGAGCACTGAAGCTTTCTTT. This translates into CASSRGGVWGVSTEAFF.

In this sample, this clone turned up many times. CDR3 residues: CASSLVGSDTQYF. For the CDR3, the DNA is TGTGCCAGCAGCTTGGTGGGCAGCGATACGCAGTATTTT. The V call is TRBV5-6, the J call TRBJ2-3; no firm D call. The CDR3 spans 13 residues. Per germline, CDR1 SGHDT and CDR2 YYEEEE. Trimming took off 0 bases at V and 6 bases at J, with 8 bases between the two ends.

This clone was observed at least ten times. This chain uses TRBV28 with TRBJ2-1; a possible D gene is TRBD2 (5 bases). This CDR3 is 13 amino acids long. V shed 6 bases and J shed 6 bases, with 12 bases lying between them. The germline CDR1 and CDR2 sequences are MDHEN and SYDVKM. The CDR3 sequence: CASSPAGGNEQFF. For the CDR3, the DNA is TGTGCCAGCAGCCCTGCGGGTGGCAATGAGCAGTTCTTC.

On this clone itself: It may be a read error: a sequence one base away is much more abundant. It is likely a read error, because the conserved phenylalanine at the end of the CDR3 is missing. This chain's CDR3 is CSVDWTPDTQYS. In DNA, the CDR3 is TGCAGCGTAGATTGGACACCGGATACGCAGTATTCT. The chain uses TRBV29-1 and TRBJ2-3; TRBD1 is a possible D gene (5 bases). The CDR3 has 12 residues. Between the trimmed V and J ends, which lost 6 bases and 6 bases, there was a span of 13 bases. Germline values: CDR1 SQVTM, CDR2 ANQGSEA.

This clone was detected ten times or more. The gene calls are TRBV27 and TRBJ2-3, with D unresolved. CDR1 is MNHEY and CDR2 is SMNVEV in the germline V gene (reference sequence). Trimming took off 5 bases at V and 6 bases at J, with 6 bases between the two ends. This CDR3 has 11 amino acids. The CDR3, as DNA: TGTGCCAGCAGTCAATCGGATACGCAGTATTTT. Translated: CASSQSDTQYF.

This clone was picked up many times. This chain uses TRBV5-6 with TRBJ2-7; 12 bases fit TRBD1. Germline V gene lookup returns CDR1 SGHDT and CDR2 YYEEEE. Losses at the gene ends were 2 bases for V and 3 bases for J; bases not matched to a gene: 3. There are 15 residues in the CDR3. The chain's CDR3 is CASSFGTGGGYEQYF. CDR3 nucleotides: TGTGCCAGCAGCTTTGGGACAGGGGGCGGCTACGAGCAGTACTTC.

This clone was seen at least ten times. The chain couples TRBV28 to TRBJ2-7; 12 bases align to TRBD1. The CDR3 sequence is 14 residues long. Looked up from germline, CDR1 is MDHEN and CDR2 is SYDVKM. With V trimmed by 6 bases and J by 5 bases, 5 bases remained unmatched. This chain's CDR3 is CASRGGTGGHEQYF. CDR3 nucleotides: TGTGCCAGCAGGGGGGGGACAGGGGGCCACGAGCAGTACTTC.

In its sample, this clone was seen a few times. This may arise from a read error, as a much more abundant clone is one base away. The chain joins TRBV4-1 to TRBJ2-1; TRBD2 matches 13 bases. The CDR3 covers 15 residues. Per the germline V gene, CDR1 is MGHRA and CDR2 is YSYEKL. The CDR3 here is CANSQGLAGANEQFF. CDR3 bases: TGCGCCAACAGCCAAGGACTAGCGGGAGCCAATGAGCAGTTCTTC.

This clone was picked up many times. The CDR3 reads CASSEAENTEAFF. Here the CDR3 DNA reads TGTGCCAGCAGTGAGGCAGAGAACACTGAAGCTTTCTTT. The rearrangement joins TRBV2 to TRBJ1-1, with no clear D. This CDR3 has 13 residues. V dropped 3 bases and J dropped 1 base, with 6 bases sitting between them. Germline V CDR1 and CDR2: SNHLY, FYNNEI.